This T cell receptor beta chain originates from a study of blood T cell repertoires in COVID-19. Participants came from some 23 US areas, aged roughly 18 to 100 years. TCRdb keeps only in-frame clones here, not all; method: immunoSEQ multiplex PCR. The data contain around 310,000 clones, about nine tenths of them singletons. The V gene end was trimmed by 6 bases and the J gene end by 0 bases; junction bases not matched to a gene: 5. Germline assignment: CDR1 WSHSY and CDR2 SAAADI. The CDR3 runs 14 residues. The chain carries TRBV10-2 and TRBJ2-7, with 7 bases identical to TRBD1. The clonotype was recovered from a woman in her forties who had recovered from COVID-19. The source material was PBMCs or T cells enriched from blood (not recorded which). The CDR3 region has the DNA TGCGCCAGCAGGGCCGGGACAGACTCCTACGAGCAGTACTTC. Its protein is CASRAGTDSYEQYF.